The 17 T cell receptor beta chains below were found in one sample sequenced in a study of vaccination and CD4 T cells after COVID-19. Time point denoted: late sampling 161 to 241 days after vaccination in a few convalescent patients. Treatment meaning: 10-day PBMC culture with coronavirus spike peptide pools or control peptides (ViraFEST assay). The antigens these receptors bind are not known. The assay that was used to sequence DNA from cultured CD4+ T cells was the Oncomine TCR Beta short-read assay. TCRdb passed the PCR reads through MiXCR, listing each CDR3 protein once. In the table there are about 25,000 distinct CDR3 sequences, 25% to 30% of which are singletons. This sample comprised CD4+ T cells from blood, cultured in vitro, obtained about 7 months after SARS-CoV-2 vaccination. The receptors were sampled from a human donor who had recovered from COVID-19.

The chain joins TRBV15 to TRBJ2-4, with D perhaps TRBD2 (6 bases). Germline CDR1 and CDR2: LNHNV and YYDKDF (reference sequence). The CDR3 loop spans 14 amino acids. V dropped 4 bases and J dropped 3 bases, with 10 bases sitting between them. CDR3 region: CATSKRLVKNIQYF. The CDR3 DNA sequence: TGTGCCACCAGCAAAAGACTAGTCAAAAACATTCAGTACTTC.

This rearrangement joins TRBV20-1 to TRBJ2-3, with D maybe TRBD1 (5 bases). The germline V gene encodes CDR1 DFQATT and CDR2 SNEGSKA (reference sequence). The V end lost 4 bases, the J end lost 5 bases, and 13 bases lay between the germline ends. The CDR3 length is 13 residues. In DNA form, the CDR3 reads TGCAGTGCTACAGGGCTTTCGGAAGATACGCAGTATTTT. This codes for CSATGLSEDTQYF.

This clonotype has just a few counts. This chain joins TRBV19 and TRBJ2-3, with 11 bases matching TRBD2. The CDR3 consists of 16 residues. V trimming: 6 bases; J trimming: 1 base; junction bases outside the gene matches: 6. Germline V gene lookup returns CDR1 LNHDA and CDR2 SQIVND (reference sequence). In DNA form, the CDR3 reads TGTGCCAGTAGACGAGGGACTAGCGGAGGCACAGATACGCAGTATTTT. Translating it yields CASRRGTSGGTDTQYF.

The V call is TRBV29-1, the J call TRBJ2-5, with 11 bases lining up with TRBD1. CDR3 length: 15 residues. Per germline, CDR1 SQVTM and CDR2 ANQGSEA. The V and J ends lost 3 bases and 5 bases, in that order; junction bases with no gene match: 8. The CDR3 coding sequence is TGCAGCGTTGATGAGGACAGGGGGCCGTGGGAGACCCAGTACTTC. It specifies CSVDEDRGPWETQYF.

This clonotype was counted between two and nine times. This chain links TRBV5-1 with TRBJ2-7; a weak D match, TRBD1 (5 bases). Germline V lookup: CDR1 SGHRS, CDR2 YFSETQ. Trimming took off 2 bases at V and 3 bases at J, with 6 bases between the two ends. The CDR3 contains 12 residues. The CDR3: CASSFDSYEQYF. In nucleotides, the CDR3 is TGCGCCAGCAGCTTCGACAGCTACGAGCAGTACTTC.

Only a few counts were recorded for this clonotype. CDR3 loop: CSAQTDILAKNIQYF. CDR3 sequence (DNA): TGCAGTGCTCAGACGGACATACTAGCCAAAAACATTCAGTACTTC. The chain carries TRBV20-1 and TRBJ2-4; possible D gene TRBD1, 5 bases. Trimming stripped 5 bases from V and 0 bases from J, with 14 bases between. Germline lookup yields CDR1 DFQATT and CDR2 SNEGSKA (reference sequence). The CDR3 is made up of 15 amino acids.

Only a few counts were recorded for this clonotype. CDR3 protein: CASSPHLPTSGTGEQYF. The CDR3 nucleotides read TGTGCCAGTAGTCCTCACCTTCCGACTAGCGGGACAGGGGAGCAGTACTTC. V and J are TRBV19 and TRBJ2-7; TRBD2 agrees at 11 bases. The CDR3 length is 17 residues. With V trimmed by 5 bases and J by 7 bases, 16 bases remained unmatched. Per the germline V gene, CDR1 is LNHDA and CDR2 is SQIVND (reference sequence).

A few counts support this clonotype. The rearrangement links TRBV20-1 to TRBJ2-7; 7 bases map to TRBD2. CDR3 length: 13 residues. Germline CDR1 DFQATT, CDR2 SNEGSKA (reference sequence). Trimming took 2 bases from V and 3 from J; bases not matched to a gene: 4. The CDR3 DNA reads TGCAGTGCTAGATACACTAGCGACTACGAGCAGTACTTC. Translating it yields CSARYTSDYEQYF.

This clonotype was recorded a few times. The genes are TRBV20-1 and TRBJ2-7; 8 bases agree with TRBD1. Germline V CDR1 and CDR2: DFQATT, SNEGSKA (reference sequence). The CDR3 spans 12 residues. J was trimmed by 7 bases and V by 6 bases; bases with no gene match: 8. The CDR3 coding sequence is TGCAGTGCGAGTGGACAGGGTGGAGAGCAGTACTTC. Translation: CSASGQGGEQYF.

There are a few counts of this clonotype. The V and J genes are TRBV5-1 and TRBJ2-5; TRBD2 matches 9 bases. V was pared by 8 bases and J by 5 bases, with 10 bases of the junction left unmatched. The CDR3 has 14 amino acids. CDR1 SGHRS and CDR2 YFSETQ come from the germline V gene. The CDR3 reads CASRGVAGVETQYF. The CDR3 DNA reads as TGCGCCAGTAGGGGAGTAGCGGGAGTTGAGACCCAGTACTTC.

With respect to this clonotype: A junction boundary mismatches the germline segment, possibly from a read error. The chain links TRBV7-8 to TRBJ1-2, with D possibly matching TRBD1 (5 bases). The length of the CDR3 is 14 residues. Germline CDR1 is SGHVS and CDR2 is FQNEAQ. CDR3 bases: TGTGCCAGCAGCTTACAAGCAGGGAACTATGACTACACCTTC. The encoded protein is CASSLQAGNYDYTF.

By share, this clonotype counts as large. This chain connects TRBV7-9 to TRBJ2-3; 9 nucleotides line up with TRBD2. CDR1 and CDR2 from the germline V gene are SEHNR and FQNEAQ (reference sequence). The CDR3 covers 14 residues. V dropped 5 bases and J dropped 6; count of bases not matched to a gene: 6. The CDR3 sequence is CASSRLAEGDTQYF. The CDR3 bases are TGTGCCAGCAGCCGACTAGCGGAGGGGGATACGCAGTATTTT. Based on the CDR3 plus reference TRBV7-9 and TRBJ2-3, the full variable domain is DTGVSQNPRHKITKRGQNVTFRCDPISEHNRLYWYRQTLGQGPEFLTYFQNEAQLEKSRLLSDRFSAERPKGSFSTLEIQRTEQGDSAMYLCASSRLAEGDTQYFGPGTRLTVL.

Here the CDR3 reads CSARDARSGELFF. The DNA for the CDR3 is TGCAGTGCTAGAGATGCCCGGTCCGGGGAGCTGTTTTTT. The rearrangement uses TRBV20-1 and TRBJ2-2, with no clear D. Germline V CDR1 and CDR2: DFQATT, SNEGSKA (reference sequence). CDR3 size: 13 residues. V shed 0 bases and J shed 6 bases, with 8 bases lying between them.

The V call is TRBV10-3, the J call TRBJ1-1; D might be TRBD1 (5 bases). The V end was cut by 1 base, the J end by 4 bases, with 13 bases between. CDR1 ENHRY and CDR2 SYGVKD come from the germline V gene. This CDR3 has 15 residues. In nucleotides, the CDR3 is TGTGCCATCAGTGAGTTTATGACAGTAGTCACTGAAGCTTTCTTT. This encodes CAISEFMTVVTEAFF.

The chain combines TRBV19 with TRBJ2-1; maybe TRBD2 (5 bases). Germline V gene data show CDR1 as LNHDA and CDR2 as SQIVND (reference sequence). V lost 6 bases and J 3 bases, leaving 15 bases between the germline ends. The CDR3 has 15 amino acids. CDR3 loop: CASSPDFGDYNEQFF. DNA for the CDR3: TGTGCCAGTAGCCCCGATTTCGGGGACTACAATGAGCAGTTCTTC. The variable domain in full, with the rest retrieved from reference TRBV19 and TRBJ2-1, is DGGITQSPKYLFRKEGQNVTLSCEQNLNHDAMYWYRQDPGQGLRLIYYSQIVNDFQKGDIAEGYSVSREKKESFPLTVTSAQKNPTAFYLCASSPDFGDYNEQFFGPGTRLTVL.

The CDR3 here is CATSDGYRGYTF. The CDR3 region has the DNA TGTGCCACCAGTGATGGGTACCGCGGCTACACCTTC. The chain carries TRBV24-1 and TRBJ1-2, with no clear D. V shed 3 bases and J shed 8 bases, with 9 bases lying between them. This CDR3 contains 12 residues. The germline V gene has CDR1 KGHDR and CDR2 SFDVKD.

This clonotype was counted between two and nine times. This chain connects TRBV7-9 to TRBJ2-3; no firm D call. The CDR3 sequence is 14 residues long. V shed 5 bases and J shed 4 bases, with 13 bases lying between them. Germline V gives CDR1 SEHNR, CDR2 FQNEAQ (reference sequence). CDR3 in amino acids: CASSRLWSPDTQYF. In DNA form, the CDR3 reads TGTGCCAGCAGCCGCTTGTGGAGCCCAGATACGCAGTATTTT.